Presented here are 8 T cell receptor beta chains from one specimen sequenced in a study of T-cell memory formation after mild COVID-19. TCRdb reanalysed the 5' RACE reads using MiXCR and keeps one entry per CDR3 protein. The sample yields 350,000 to 450,000 distinct CDR3 sequences, approximately 24% seen once. Sequenced material: PBMCs or a T cell subset sorted from them (not recorded which). These receptors were collected from an adult woman who had mild COVID-19 (a few samples of this study predate the infection). Cell type and time point are not known.

This clonotype was seen a single time. The V and J genes are TRBV2 and TRBJ2-7; 8 bases are shared with TRBD2. The trim removed 0 bases at V and 0 bases at J, leaving 7 bases unmatched. The germline CDR1 and CDR2 sequences are SNHLY and FYNNEI. This CDR3 is built from 17 residues. CDR3 protein: CASSEAERGRSSYEQYF. The CDR3 DNA reads TGTGCCAGCAGTGAAGCCGAGCGGGGGCGAAGCTCCTACGAGCAGTACTTC.

This clonotype was counted only a few times. The CDR3 loop reads CASSWDRSSGEQYF. CDR3 DNA sequence: TGTGCCAGCAGTTGGGACAGATCCTCGGGGGAGCAGTACTTC. This chain uses TRBV6-6 with TRBJ2-7, with 7 positions matching TRBD1. CDR3 length: 14 residues. CDR1 and CDR2 (germline): MNHNY, SVGAGI (reference sequence). V trimming: 4 bases; J trimming: 7 bases; junction bases outside the gene matches: 10.

This chain links TRBV5-5 with TRBJ1-5; TRBD1 aligns across 7 bases. After removal of 4 bases from V and 5 bases from J, the junction contained 6 bases not matched to a gene. Looked up from germline, CDR1 is SGHKS and CDR2 is YYEKEE (reference sequence). CDR3 size: 14 residues. The CDR3: CASSATGSYQPQHF. CDR3 DNA: TGTGCCAGCAGCGCGACAGGGTCCTATCAGCCCCAGCATTTT.

The chain is built from TRBV12-3 or TRBV12-4 and TRBJ2-7; no reliable D call. The CDR3 runs 13 residues. The ends were cut back, 4 bases at V and 3 bases at J, with 10 bases in the middle. In DNA form, the CDR3 reads TGTGCCAGCAGTTCAACACCAAACTACGAGCAGTACTTC. The encoded protein is CASSSTPNYEQYF.

This clonotype was found a few times. This rearrangement joins TRBV7-9 to TRBJ2-7; the match to TRBD2 covers 13 bases. The CDR3 is made up of 16 amino acids. CDR1 and CDR2 (germline): SEHNR, FQNEAQ (reference sequence). The trim removed 5 bases at V and 2 bases at J, leaving 6 bases unmatched. In DNA form, the CDR3 reads TGTGCCAGCAGCACTCGGACTAGCGGGAGACCCTACGAGCAGTACTTC. It codes for CASSTRTSGRPYEQYF.

This chain links TRBV30 with TRBJ2-1; TRBD1 is a possible D gene (5 bases). V lost 2 bases and J lost 7, with 9 bases in between. The CDR3 spans 12 residues. Germline CDR1 GTSNPN, CDR2 SVGIG (reference sequence). The CDR3 bases are TGTGCCTGGAGTCCTAGGGGTAATGAGCAGTTCTTC. Its translation is CAWSPRGNEQFF.

Only a few counts were recorded for this clonotype. V is TRBV7-9 and J is TRBJ2-2, with 9 bases lining up with TRBD1. CDR3 length: 16 residues. Germline V gene lookup returns CDR1 SEHNR and CDR2 FQNEAQ (reference sequence). V was pared by 5 bases and J by 6 bases, with 10 bases of the junction left unmatched. The CDR3 DNA follows: TGTGCCAGCAGCCGCCAACAGGGGGCTAGGTCCGGGGAGCTGTTTTTT. Its translation is CASSRQQGARSGELFF. The whole variable domain, filled in from reference TRBV7-9 and TRBJ2-2, reads DTGVSQNPRHKITKRGQNVTFRCDPISEHNRLYWYRQTLGQGPEFLTYFQNEAQLEKSRLLSDRFSAERPKGSFSTLEIQRTEQGDSAMYLCASSRQQGARSGELFFGEGSRLTVL.

The chain joins TRBV20-1 to TRBJ2-5; D remains ambiguous. The germline V gene encodes CDR1 DFQATT and CDR2 SNEGSKA (reference sequence). CDR3 length equals 13 residues. Trimming pared 1 base from V and 2 bases from J, leaving 8 bases between. This CDR3 is CSARGYLQETQYF. The CDR3 DNA reads TGCAGTGCTAGAGGTTACCTGCAAGAGACCCAGTACTTC.